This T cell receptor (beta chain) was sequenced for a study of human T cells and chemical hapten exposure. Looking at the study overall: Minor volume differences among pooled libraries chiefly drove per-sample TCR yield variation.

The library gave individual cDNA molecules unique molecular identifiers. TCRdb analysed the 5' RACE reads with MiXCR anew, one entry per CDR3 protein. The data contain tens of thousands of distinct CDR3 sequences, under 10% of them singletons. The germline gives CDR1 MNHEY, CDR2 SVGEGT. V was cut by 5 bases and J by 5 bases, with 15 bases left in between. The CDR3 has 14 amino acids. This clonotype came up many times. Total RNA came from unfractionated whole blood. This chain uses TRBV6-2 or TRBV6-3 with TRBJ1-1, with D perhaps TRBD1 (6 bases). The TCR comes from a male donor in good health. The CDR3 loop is CASSQGLESTEAFF. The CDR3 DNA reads TGTGCCAGCAGTCAGGGGTTGGAATCGACTGAAGCTTTCTTT.